These T cell receptor beta chains were read from a single sample in a study of CD4 T cells in relation to SARS-CoV-2 and coronaviruses. Here immunoSEQ multiplex PCR was the method, and the copy in TCRdb shows in-frame clones only, minus some. The sample lists around 25,000 clones, about 70% seen once, with less than 20% in the top ten. What these receptors recognize is not known. Specimen: CD4+ T cells from PBMCs, cultured in vitro. All receptors derive from a human donor in good health. CDR3s include the opening cysteine and the closing phenylalanine or tryptophan. A D gene is named only where the DNA matches it firmly. Clone size is not always given. Where it is, it says once, few, many or a class for expanded clones.

d_call j_call v_call clone_size cdr3_nt cdr3_aa
NA TRBJ1-2 TRBV9 NA TGTGCCAGCAGCCATAAACAGAGCTATGGCTACACCTTC CASSHKQSYGYTF
TRBD2 TRBJ2-1 TRBV28 NA TGTGCCAGCAGTTCAGTGGCGGGAGGGCAGTTCTTC CASSSVAGGQFF
TRBD1 TRBJ1-1 TRBV5-1 NA TGCGCCAGCAGCAGCGACAGGGCCCTGAACACTGAAGCTTTCTTT CASSSDRALNTEAFF
TRBD1 TRBJ2-7 TRBV18 NA TGTGCCAGCTCACCTCGGACAGGGGGCACCTACGAGCAGTACTTC CASSPRTGGTYEQYF
TRBD1 TRBJ1-2 TRBV19 few TGTGCCAGTAGTATGCAGGGGGGGAACTATGGCTACACCTTC CASSMQGGNYGYTF
TRBD2 TRBJ2-7 TRBV28 NA TGTGCCAGCAACCCATTACTAGCGAAAGCCTACGAGCAGTACTTC CASNPLLAKAYEQYF
NA TRBJ1-1 TRBV19 NA TGTGCCAGTAGTCAGGGCATGAACACTGAAGCTTTCTTT CASSQGMNTEAFF
NA TRBJ1-5 TRBV30 NA TGTGCCTGGAGTAGGGGGAATCAGCCCCAGCATTTT CAWSRGNQPQHF
NA TRBJ1-1 TRBV20-1 NA TGCAGCTGGAATGCAAACACTGAAGCTTTCTTT CSWNANTEAFF
NA TRBJ2-1 TRBV25-1 NA TGTGCCAGCAGCGCCCTTGTCCAGTACAATGAGCAGTTCTTC CASSALVQYNEQFF
NA TRBJ2-1 TRBV12-3/TRBV12-4 NA TGTGCCAGCAGTTTAGCAACAACGGGGCAGTTCTTC CASSLATTGQFF
NA TRBJ2-7 TRBV28 NA TGTGCCAGCAGTTTTGAGCCGGGGTTCTCCTACGAGCAGTACTTC CASSFEPGFSYEQYF
NA TRBJ1-5 TRBV24-1 NA TGTGCCACCAGTGACCGAGATGTACAGCCCCAGCATTTT CATSDRDVQPQHF
NA TRBJ2-5 TRBV7-3 NA TGTGCCAGCAGCAAATCGGCAGGGGTTGAGACCCAGTACTTC CASSKSAGVETQYF
NA TRBJ2-2 TRBV9 NA TGTGCCAGCAGCGTAGTGACGGGAAGCACCGGGGAGCTGTTTTTT CASSVVTGSTGELFF
TRBD1 TRBJ2-2 TRBV24-1 NA TGTGCCACCAGTGATACCGGACAGGGAGTCACCGGGGAGCTGTTTTTT CATSDTGQGVTGELFF
NA TRBJ2-5 TRBV18 few TGTGCCAGCTCACGCGAACTCCAAGAGACCCAGTACTTC CASSRELQETQYF
NA TRBJ2-7 TRBV9 large TGTGCCAGCAGCGTCGGTAATCTCCCCTCCTACGAGCAGTACTTC CASSVGNLPSYEQYF
NA TRBJ2-7 TRBV19 NA TGTGCCAGTAGTATCGGGAAGCCGTACGAGCAGTACTTC CASSIGKPYEQYF
NA TRBJ1-2 TRBV28 NA TGTGCCAGCAGTTTACGGGGGCGTCAGGAAGGCTACACCTTC CASSLRGRQEGYTF
NA TRBJ2-1 TRBV2 NA TGTGCCAGCAGGTTTGACGGATACAATGAGCAGTTCTTC CASRFDGYNEQFF
NA TRBJ2-5 TRBV7-6 NA TGTGCCAGCAGCTTAAACAGCGGACTTGAAGAGACCCAGTACTTC CASSLNSGLEETQYF